The 8 T cell receptor beta chains below all came from one sample that was sequenced in a study of T cells in Graves' hyperthyroidism and ophthalmopathy. Amplification targeted TCR beta CDR3 regions from RNA transcripts. The HTBI set primed first-round TCR CDR3 RT-PCR. Each CDR3 protein is one row after TCRdb ran MiXCR on the multiplex PCR reads. The sample shows approximately 690,000 distinct CDR3 sequences, 14% of them seen only once. Sequencing was done on a sample of blood. Receptors were obtained from a woman between 50 and 59 years old with Graves' ophthalmopathy.

J is TRBJ2-1 and V is TRBV7-8, with 7 nucleotides matching TRBD2. The CDR3 is made up of 14 amino acids. CDR1 is SGHVS and CDR2 is FQNEAQ in the germline V gene. Unmatched junction bases numbered 10, after V lost 6 bases and J lost 8 bases. In DNA, the CDR3 is TGTGCCAGCAGTCAACCACGGGGGGAGTATGAGCAGTTCTTC. Protein: CASSQPRGEYEQFF.

This clonotype was recorded a few times. The J gene is TRBJ2-7, the V gene TRBV28; weak D call: TRBD1 (5 bases). Germline loops: CDR1 MDHEN, CDR2 SYDVKM. The CDR3 spans 15 residues. Deletions cut 8 bases from V and 3 bases from J, with 20 bases between. The CDR3 here is CASRSGLGLIYEQYF. DNA of the CDR3: TGTGCCAGCCGATCAGGGCTAGGTTTGATCTACGAGCAGTACTTC.

This clonotype was seen a handful of times. The rearrangement links TRBV7-2 to TRBJ2-1, with 12 bases lining up with TRBD2. The trim removed 3 bases at V and 7 bases at J, leaving 4 bases unmatched. Germline V CDR1 and CDR2: SGHTA, FQGNSA. CDR3 length: 15 amino acids. CDR3 region: CASSLTSGRINEQFF. CDR3 nucleotide sequence: TGTGCCAGCAGCTTGACTAGCGGGAGAATTAATGAGCAGTTCTTC.

This clonotype showed up many times. This rearrangement joins TRBV9 to TRBJ1-6; no definite D call. Germline V gene sequence: CDR1 SGDLS, CDR2 YYNGEE. V dropped 4 bases and J dropped 6 bases, with 11 bases sitting between them. The CDR3 extends over 14 amino acids. The CDR3 bases are TGTGCCAGCAGCTGGAAGGTCGCTAATTCACCCCTCCACTTT. This encodes CASSWKVANSPLHF.

This clonotype was counted many times. This sequence joins TRBV27 and TRBJ2-2; 11 bases line up with TRBD2. CDR1 is MNHEY and CDR2 is SMNVEV in the germline V gene (reference sequence). J gave up 0 bases and V 2 bases, and 2 bases lay outside the gene matches. The CDR3 has 17 residues. CDR3 sequence reads: CASSLLAGGANTGELFF. CDR3 DNA: TGTGCCAGCAGTTTACTAGCGGGAGGAGCGAACACCGGGGAGCTGTTTTTT.

The chain recombines TRBV5-1 with TRBJ2-6, with 7 bases fitting TRBD2. This CDR3 contains 16 residues. CDR1 is SGHRS and CDR2 is YFSETQ in the germline V gene. Unmatched junction bases numbered 7, after V lost 5 bases and J lost 2 bases. The CDR3 nucleotides are TGCGCCAGCAGTTCCGACGGGGGGACTGGGGCCAACGTCCTGACTTTC. Translation gives CASSSDGGTGANVLTF.

The chain recombines TRBV13 with TRBJ2-1; maybe TRBD1 (5 bases). The V end was cut by 4 bases, the J end by 4 bases, with 17 bases between. CDR3 length equals 16 residues. The germline CDR1 and CDR2 sequences are PRHDT and FYEKMQ (reference sequence). The CDR3 loop reads CASSSPSGKNYNEQFF. The CDR3 region has the DNA TGTGCCAGCAGCTCCCCCTCAGGGAAAAATTACAATGAGCAGTTCTTC. Using reference TRBV13 and TRBJ2-1 for the parts outside the CDR3, the full variable domain is AAGVIQSPRHLIKEKRETATLKCYPIPRHDTVYWYQQGPGQDPQFLISFYEKMQSDKGSIPDRFSAQQFSDYHSELNMSSLELGDSALYFCASSSPSGKNYNEQFFGPGTRLTVL.

At least ten counts were recorded for this clonotype. V gene TRBV28 combines with J gene TRBJ2-1, with 7 bases fitting TRBD1. The CDR3 is 15 amino acids. CDR1 MDHEN and CDR2 SYDVKM come from the germline V gene. The ends lost 3 bases at V and 8 bases at J; junction bases unmatched: 10. The CDR3 here is CASSFADRVGDEQFF. The CDR3 nucleotides read TGTGCCAGCAGTTTTGCAGACAGGGTTGGGGATGAGCAGTTCTTC.